Following are 6 T cell receptor beta chains from one sample sequenced in a study of vaccination effects on CD4 cells after COVID-19. Culture proceeded for about ten days, and CD4+ T cells were then isolated. Of the BNT162b2 and mRNA-1273 vaccines, participants received two doses of one or the other. No antigen has been assigned to these receptors. Measured with immunoSEQ multiplex PCR; TCRdb has only the in-frame clones, and not every one. The table shows more than 60,000 clones, with around 70% occurring only once. The source was CD4+ T cells from PBMCs cultured without peptide, collected after COVID-19 vaccination. The receptor set was obtained from a human donor who received a COVID-19 vaccine.

The gene calls are TRBV2 and TRBJ1-4; 9 nucleotides align to TRBD1. J gave up 2 bases and V 6 bases, and 4 bases lay outside the gene matches. The germline V gene has CDR1 SNHLY and CDR2 FYNNEI. The CDR3 runs to 15 residues. The CDR3 loop reads CASSRQGGTNEKLFF. In DNA form, the CDR3 reads TGTGCCAGCAGCCGACAGGGGGGGACTAATGAAAAACTGTTTTTT.

The chain recombines TRBV28 with TRBJ2-6; TRBD2 is a possible D gene (6 bases). The CDR3 has 16 amino acids. Germline-derived CDR1 and CDR2 are MDHEN and SYDVKM. The germline V and J ends were trimmed by 5 bases and 4 bases, with 15 bases remaining between them. CDR3 nucleotide sequence: TGTGCCAGCAGTCCGGGACTCAAGGGGGGGGCCAACGTCCTGACTTTC. Its translation is CASSPGLKGGANVLTF.

This chain connects TRBV12-3 or TRBV12-4 to TRBJ1-2, with D tentatively TRBD1 (6 bases). The V end was cut by 2 bases, the J end by 8 bases, with 12 bases between. The CDR3 totals 13 residues. The CDR3 sequence: CASSLTGARGYTF. CDR3 sequence (DNA): TGTGCCAGCAGTTTAACGGGGGCGCGCGGCTACACCTTC.

The rearrangement joins TRBV18 to TRBJ1-1; D may be TRBD1 (6 bases). Trimming stripped 5 bases from V and 5 bases from J, with 21 bases between. Looked up from germline, CDR1 is KGHSH and CDR2 is LQKENI. This CDR3 contains 16 residues. CDR3 protein: CASSGVLGQIATEAFF. CDR3 sequence (DNA): TGTGCCAGCTCAGGCGTTCTGGGACAAATCGCTACTGAAGCTTTCTTT.

The chain recombines TRBV30 with TRBJ2-5; possible D gene TRBD2, 5 bases. The CDR3 sequence is 13 residues long. CDR1 is GTSNPN, CDR2 SVGIG, per germline (reference sequence). The V and J ends lost 2 bases and 7 bases respectively, with 14 bases between them. The CDR3 reads CAWSRTGLGTQYF. Here the CDR3 DNA reads TGTGCCTGGAGTAGGACTGGACTTGGGACCCAGTACTTC.

The rearrangement links TRBV20-1 to TRBJ2-7, with D maybe TRBD1 (6 bases). V was cut by 6 bases and J by 0 bases, with 6 bases left in between. The CDR3 is 11 residues long. The germline CDR1 and CDR2 sequences are DFQATT and SNEGSKA (reference sequence). CDR3 region: CSAGGSYEQYV. DNA for the CDR3: TGCAGTGCAGGGGGCTCCTACGAGCAGTACGTC.